This is a list of T cell receptor beta chains from one sample in a study of response to subunit inactivated influenza vaccine. TCRdb independently ran MiXCR on the RT-PCR reads; one entry per CDR3 protein. Of roughly 700,000 distinct CDR3 sequences listed, 15% to 19% are singletons. Sequences were derived from PBMCs from blood, sampled 11 to 12 days after vaccination. Every receptor here comes from a man aged 45 to 65 who received an inactivated influenza vaccine. CDR3s include the opening cysteine and the closing phenylalanine or tryptophan. Fields, in order: D gene, V gene, J gene, CDR3 protein. A D gene is named only where the DNA matches it firmly.

d_gene: TRBD1; v_gene: TRBV9; j_gene: TRBJ2-2; CDR3aa: CASSVDRGRAGELFF
d_gene: TRBD1; v_gene: TRBV5-1; j_gene: TRBJ2-7; CDR3aa: CASSLLLGGTGGEQYF
d_gene: TRBD2; v_gene: TRBV6-5; j_gene: TRBJ2-7; CDR3aa: CASSYSMGLAGYPPYEQYF
d_gene: NA; v_gene: TRBV20-1; j_gene: TRBJ1-6; CDR3aa: CSARGAHNSPLHF
d_gene: NA; v_gene: TRBV29-1; j_gene: TRBJ2-1; CDR3aa: CSVRGGAFNEQFF
d_gene: TRBD2; v_gene: TRBV11-1; j_gene: TRBJ2-1; CDR3aa: CASSLDLSGVNNEQFF
d_gene: TRBD2; v_gene: TRBV20-1; j_gene: TRBJ2-7; CDR3aa: CSARGVLAGLYEQYF
d_gene: TRBD1; v_gene: TRBV12-3/TRBV12-4; j_gene: TRBJ1-5; CDR3aa: CASSFGGQTNQPQHF
d_gene: TRBD2; v_gene: TRBV10-3; j_gene: TRBJ2-2; CDR3aa: CAISPSGLAGGPAGELFF
d_gene: TRBD2; v_gene: TRBV20-1; j_gene: TRBJ2-7; CDR3aa: CSARYEGLAGVGEQYF
d_gene: NA; v_gene: TRBV7-2; j_gene: TRBJ1-1; CDR3aa: CASSLQPQNTEAFF
d_gene: NA; v_gene: TRBV29-1; j_gene: TRBJ2-7; CDR3aa: CSVAGRTGSYEQYF
d_gene: TRBD2; v_gene: TRBV10-3; j_gene: TRBJ2-7; CDR3aa: CAISESSIGLAGTNEQYF
d_gene: TRBD2; v_gene: TRBV7-6; j_gene: TRBJ2-7; CDR3aa: CASSASGSGSYEQYF
d_gene: NA; v_gene: TRBV12-3/TRBV12-4; j_gene: TRBJ2-7; CDR3aa: CASSSLRARSSYEQYF
d_gene: TRBD2; v_gene: TRBV7-9; j_gene: TRBJ2-3; CDR3aa: CASSLSVVLAGTGPQDTQYF
d_gene: NA; v_gene: TRBV7-7; j_gene: TRBJ2-1; CDR3aa: CASSLDLGEENEQFF
d_gene: TRBD1; v_gene: TRBV4-1; j_gene: TRBJ2-7; CDR3aa: CASSPWGTGGYEQYF
d_gene: NA; v_gene: TRBV20-1; j_gene: TRBJ2-2; CDR3aa: CSAGQRYTGELFF
d_gene: TRBD1; v_gene: TRBV29-1; j_gene: TRBJ2-2; CDR3aa: CSVEDRDRGNTGELFF
d_gene: NA; v_gene: TRBV4-3; j_gene: TRBJ2-3; CDR3aa: CASSLGRAGRQYF
d_gene: NA; v_gene: TRBV27; j_gene: TRBJ2-2; CDR3aa: CASSLSLGRVLTGELFF
d_gene: NA; v_gene: TRBV4-3; j_gene: TRBJ1-3; CDR3aa: CASSLGVSGNTIYF
d_gene: NA; v_gene: TRBV20-1; j_gene: TRBJ2-7; CDR3aa: CSASSPLSSYEQYF
d_gene: NA; v_gene: TRBV20-1; j_gene: TRBJ1-1; CDR3aa: CSPSGPRDLNTEAFF
d_gene: TRBD1; v_gene: TRBV5-1; j_gene: TRBJ2-7; CDR3aa: CASRTAPGQGAYEQYF
d_gene: NA; v_gene: TRBV18; j_gene: TRBJ2-1; CDR3aa: CASSPQPQGSGWFF
d_gene: TRBD1; v_gene: TRBV11-2; j_gene: TRBJ1-2; CDR3aa: CASSFDRANGYTF
d_gene: NA; v_gene: TRBV7-9; j_gene: TRBJ1-4; CDR3aa: CASSSLSSGPNEKLFF
d_gene: TRBD1; v_gene: TRBV28; j_gene: TRBJ1-5; CDR3aa: CASSFGQGNSQPQHF
d_gene: NA; v_gene: TRBV9; j_gene: TRBJ2-1; CDR3aa: CASSEDTYNEQFF
d_gene: TRBD2; v_gene: TRBV10-1; j_gene: TRBJ2-2; CDR3aa: CASSALAGDTGELFF
d_gene: TRBD2; v_gene: TRBV6-2/TRBV6-3; j_gene: TRBJ2-1; CDR3aa: CASSWRLAGHNEQFF